What follows are 32 T cell receptor beta chains derived from one specimen sequenced in a study of T cells in Graves' hyperthyroidism and ophthalmopathy. The TCR beta CDR3 regions underwent amplification using RNA transcripts as the source. During a first-round RT-PCR of the TCR CDR3, the HTBI primer set was used. TCRdb ran MiXCR on the multiplex PCR reads and lists one entry per CDR3 protein. The sample records about 500,000 distinct CDR3 sequences, 15% to 20% being singletons. The sample was blood. The receptors come from a woman aged 18-29 years with Graves' ophthalmopathy.

This clonotype was observed once. The J gene is TRBJ2-2, the V gene TRBV7-6; 9 bases are shared with TRBD1. Germline V gene data show CDR1 as SGHVS and CDR2 as FNYEAQ. V dropped 5 bases and J dropped 7; count of bases not matched to a gene: 8. This CDR3 has 15 amino acids. The CDR3 coding sequence is TGTGCCAGCAGCCTGAGTACAGGGGGCAGCGGGGAGCTGTTTTTT. Protein product: CASSLSTGGSGELFF.

Many counts were recorded for this clonotype. The V and J genes are TRBV11-3 and TRBJ2-3, with D unclear. Trimming removed 2 bases from V and 4 bases from J, with 7 bases in between. Germline V gene data show CDR1 as SGHNT and CDR2 as YENEEA. The CDR3 is made up of 13 amino acids. This CDR3 reads CASSLSFSDTQYF. DNA of the CDR3: TGTGCCAGCAGCTTAAGCTTCTCAGATACGCAGTATTTT.

V and J are TRBV6-1 and TRBJ1-2; D is ambiguous. V was trimmed by 1 base and J by 2 bases, leaving 11 bases between them. The CDR3 length is 15 residues. CDR1 and CDR2 from the germline V gene are MNHNS and SASEGT. CDR3 coding DNA: TGTGCCAGCAGTGAAGATGGCAGGTTGAACTATGGCTACACCTTC. The encoded protein is CASSEDGRLNYGYTF.

The rearrangement joins TRBV15 to TRBJ2-3; D is perhaps TRBD1 or TRBD2 (5 bases each). The CDR3 contains 16 residues. Trimming shortened V by 3 bases and J by 1 base, and 14 bases separated the two germline ends. Germline V gene lookup returns CDR1 LNHNV and CDR2 YYDKDF (reference sequence). CDR3 nucleotides: TGTGCCACCAGCAGGGACTGGGGCGCGGGCACAGATACGCAGTATTTT. Amino acid sequence: CATSRDWGAGTDTQYF.

This clonotype was observed at least ten times. The chain has TRBV28 and TRBJ1-5; no reliable D call. Germline CDR1 reads MDHEN; CDR2 reads SYDVKM. CDR3 length: 14 amino acids. V was pared by 3 bases and J by 3 bases, with 9 bases between. The CDR3 loop reads CASSLGRNNQPQHF. The CDR3, as DNA: TGTGCCAGCAGTTTGGGCAGGAACAATCAGCCCCAGCATTTT.

The chain has TRBV7-8 and TRBJ1-2, with no clear D. CDR1 is SGHVS and CDR2 is FQNEAQ in the germline V gene. CDR3 length: 13 residues. V was clipped by 2 bases and J by 5 bases, with 9 bases between them. The CDR3 DNA sequence: TGTGCCAGCAGCTTATCACTCTCTTATGGCTACACCTTC. Translated, it gives CASSLSLSYGYTF.

This clonotype was counted many times. The rearrangement uses TRBV2 and TRBJ1-2; D not resolved. Trimming removed 5 bases at V and 8 bases at J, with 12 bases between. From germline, CDR1 is SNHLY and CDR2 FYNNEI. The CDR3 totals 12 residues. The CDR3 loop is CASSPQLTGYTF. In DNA form, the CDR3 reads TGTGCCAGCAGTCCTCAGCTCACGGGCTACACCTTC.

Many counts were recorded for this clonotype. The genes are TRBV10-3 and TRBJ2-7; TRBD2 agrees at 9 bases. The CDR3 sequence is 16 residues long. Unmatched junction bases numbered 6, after V lost 0 bases and J lost 3 bases. The germline V gene has CDR1 ENHRY and CDR2 SYGVKD. Written as DNA, the CDR3 is TGTGCCATCAGTGAGTCGTCTAGCGGGATCCGCTACGAGCAGTACTTC. Residues: CAISESSSGIRYEQYF.

The chain is built from TRBV4-2 and TRBJ2-5, with 10 bases fitting TRBD1. V lost 0 bases and J lost 6; bases outside the gene matches: 1. In germline, CDR1 is LGHNA, CDR2 YNFKEQ. The CDR3 is 14 residues long. The CDR3 is CASSQEGQGKTQYF. The CDR3 DNA sequence: TGTGCCAGCAGCCAAGAGGGACAGGGGAAGACCCAGTACTTC.

This clonotype was detected ten times or more. CDR3 sequence (DNA): TGTGCCTGGAGTGGGCGTGATGAGCAGTTCTTC. It is translated as CAWSGRDEQFF. The V and J genes are TRBV30 and TRBJ2-1; D is unclear. Trimming cost V 1 base and J 8 bases, with 6 bases left between them. The CDR3 contains 11 residues. Germline lookup yields CDR1 GTSNPN and CDR2 SVGIG (reference sequence).

V gene TRBV7-2 combines with J gene TRBJ2-1; 7 nucleotides agree with TRBD1. The ends lost 4 bases at V and 5 bases at J; junction bases unmatched: 8. This CDR3 is 15 amino acids long. In germline, CDR1 is SGHTA, CDR2 FQGNSA. The CDR3 here is CASSSAGTENNEQFF. The CDR3 nucleotides read TGTGCCAGCAGCTCCGCCGGGACAGAGAACAATGAGCAGTTCTTC.

This clonotype was recorded many times. This chain connects TRBV7-9 to TRBJ1-1; D is possibly TRBD1 (5 bases). The CDR3 is 15 residues long. V was shortened by 5 bases and J by 2 bases, with 15 bases between the two germline ends. CDR1 is SEHNR, CDR2 FQNEAQ, per germline (reference sequence). Written as DNA, the CDR3 is TGTGCCAGCAGCCCCCTACTGGGACTAAACACTGAAGCTTTCTTT. Translated, it gives CASSPLLGLNTEAFF.

There are many counts of this clonotype. The rearrangement links TRBV30 to TRBJ2-3; D is uncertain. CDR3 length: 13 residues. The V and J ends lost 0 bases and 4 bases respectively, with 8 bases between them. Germline CDR1 is GTSNPN and CDR2 is SVGIG (reference sequence). This chain's CDR3 is CAWSVRQADTQYF. CDR3 nucleotides: TGTGCCTGGAGTGTACGGCAAGCAGATACGCAGTATTTT. Combining the CDR3 with reference TRBV30 and TRBJ2-3 gives the whole variable domain SQTIHQWPATLVQPVGSPLSLECTVEGTSNPNLYWYRQAAGRGLQLLFYSVGIGQISSEVPQNLSASRPQDRQFILSSKKLLLSDSGFYLCAWSVRQADTQYFGPGTRLTVL.

This clonotype occurred many times. This chain links TRBV7-2 with TRBJ1-1; D gene uncertain. This CDR3 is 14 amino acids long. The V and J ends lost 3 bases and 1 base respectively, with 9 bases between them. Germline CDR1 reads SGHTA; CDR2 reads FQGNSA. CDR3 sequence (DNA): TGTGCCAGCAGCTTGAGCCCCAGGAACACTGAAGCTTTCTTT. Translated, it gives CASSLSPRNTEAFF.

This clonotype was detected ten times or more. The chain carries TRBV3-1 and TRBJ2-7; 9 bases line up with TRBD2. Per the germline V gene, CDR1 is LGHDT and CDR2 is YNNKEL (reference sequence). CDR3 length: 17 residues. The V gene end was trimmed by 1 base and the J gene end by 0 bases; junction bases not matched to a gene: 7. The CDR3 protein is CASSQVPLAGYSYEQYF. CDR3 in DNA: TGTGCCAGCAGCCAAGTTCCGCTAGCGGGATACTCCTACGAGCAGTACTTC.

The chain has TRBV7-2 and TRBJ1-5, with D possibly TRBD1 on 6 matching bases. Trimming removed 1 base from V and 2 bases from J, with 15 bases in between. The CDR3 loop spans 17 amino acids. Germline assignment: CDR1 SGHTA and CDR2 FQGNSA. The CDR3, as DNA: TGTGCCAGCAGCTTAGATTGGGGGGCGGCGCGCAATCAGCCCCAGCATTTT. It translates to CASSLDWGAARNQPQHF. Together with reference TRBV7-2 and TRBJ1-5, the CDR3 gives the full variable domain: GAGVSQSPSNKVTEKGKDVELRCDPISGHTALYWYRQSLGQGLEFLIYFQGNSAPDKSGLPSDRFSAERTGGSVSTLTIQRTQQEDSAVYLCASSLDWGAARNQPQHFGDGTRLSIL.

In this sample, this clonotype turned up many times. This sequence joins TRBV3-1 and TRBJ1-1; D possibly corresponds to TRBD1 (5 bases). CDR3 length: 12 residues. From germline, CDR1 is LGHDT and CDR2 YNNKEL (reference sequence). Trimming shortened V by 3 bases and J by 6 bases, and 8 bases separated the two germline ends. The chain's CDR3 is CASSHQGAEAFF. The DNA of the CDR3 is TGTGCCAGCAGCCACCAGGGCGCTGAAGCTTTCTTT. Using reference TRBV3-1 and TRBJ1-1 for the parts outside the CDR3, the full variable domain is DTAVSQTPKYLVTQMGNDKSIKCEQNLGHDTMYWYKQDSKKFLKIMFSYNNKELIINETVPNRFSPKSPDKAHLNLHINSLELGDSAVYFCASSHQGAEAFFGQGTRLTVV.

V gene TRBV6-5 combines with J gene TRBJ1-3, with 9 bases lining up with TRBD1. Germline-derived CDR1 and CDR2 are MNHEY and SVGAGI. Trimming at V came to 2 bases and at J to 4 bases, leaving 0 bases not matched to a gene. This CDR3 has 14 amino acids. CDR3 coding DNA: TGTGCCAGCAGTTACGGACAGGGGGGAAACACCATATATTTT. Translated, it gives CASSYGQGGNTIYF.

The chain links TRBV5-5 to TRBJ2-7; 7 bases are shared with TRBD2. The junction had 9 bases not matched to a gene; V was cut back by 2 bases and J by 4 bases. Germline CDR1 and CDR2: SGHKS and YYEKEE (reference sequence). The CDR3 runs to 15 residues. The CDR3 spells CASSLVFPSGYEQYF. For the CDR3, the DNA is TGTGCCAGCAGCTTAGTTTTTCCTAGCGGATACGAGCAGTACTTC.

The table lists this clonotype with a few counts. The chain carries TRBV3-2 and TRBJ2-2; TRBD2 is the table's D call, not checked against the DNA. TRBV3-2 is noted as a pseudogene. This CDR3 spans 16 amino acids. CDR3 in amino acids: CASSQGLGGYTGELFF. The DNA of the CDR3 is TGTGCCAGCAGCCAAGGGCTGGGAGGGTACACCGGGGAGCTGTTTTTT.

The sample holds many counts of this clonotype. This rearrangement joins TRBV28 to TRBJ1-1, with a tentative D call TRBD1 (6 bases). The CDR3 is 14 residues long. The V end was cut by 4 bases, the J end by 5 bases, with 14 bases between. CDR1 is MDHEN, CDR2 SYDVKM, per germline. Here the CDR3 DNA reads TGTGCCAGCAGTTCCAGGGGAGCTGGGACTGAAGCTTTCTTT. Its protein is CASSSRGAGTEAFF.

A word on this clonotype: A much larger clone differs from this one at a single base, so this may be a read error. The chain joins TRBV12-3 or TRBV12-4 to TRBJ2-5; TRBD2 matches at 8 bases. V lost 2 bases to trimming and J lost 3 bases; unmatched junction nucleotides: 14. This CDR3 is built from 18 residues. CDR3 amino acids: CASSLSTIRYSGKETQYF. The CDR3 nucleotides are TGTGCCAGCAGTTTATCCACGATTCGGTATAGCGGGAAAGAGACCCAGTACTTC.

This clonotype was counted at least ten times. V usage is TRBV2 and J usage is TRBJ1-2; possibly TRBD1 for D (6 bases). Germline CDR1 reads SNHLY; CDR2 reads FYNNEI. Trimming took 5 bases from V and 0 from J, leaving 16 bases between them. The CDR3 totals 16 residues. The CDR3 region is CASSRNKGGSNYGYTF. CDR3 DNA sequence: TGTGCCAGCAGTCGAAATAAGGGGGGGTCTAACTATGGCTACACCTTC.

This clonotype was recorded a few times. The rearrangement joins TRBV12-3 or TRBV12-4 to TRBJ2-3, with D possibly TRBD2 on 5 matching bases. V lost 7 bases to trimming and J lost 3 bases, with 14 bases between them. This CDR3 region has 14 residues. As DNA, the CDR3 is TGTGCCAGCACCCAACGACCGGGGACAGATACGCAGTATTTT. As protein: CASTQRPGTDTQYF.

V usage is TRBV5-1 and J usage is TRBJ2-1; 9 bases align to TRBD1. V was pared by 7 bases and J by 10 bases, with 6 bases of the junction left unmatched. This CDR3 is 12 amino acids long. The V gene's germline CDR1 is SGHRS and CDR2 YFSETQ. In nucleotides, the CDR3 is TGCGCCAGCGGGGGACAGGGTCGAGAGCAGTTCTTC. Residues: CASGGQGREQFF.

The table lists this clonotype with many counts. The chain combines TRBV5-1 with TRBJ2-3; D ambiguous. Germline CDR1 is SGHRS and CDR2 is YFSETQ. The CDR3 loop spans 14 amino acids. V gave up 0 bases and J gave up 2 bases, with 7 bases separating them. The CDR3 reads CASSLVMNTDTQYF. The CDR3 coding sequence is TGCGCCAGCAGCTTGGTAATGAACACAGATACGCAGTATTTT.

This clonotype was detected ten times or more. The chain links TRBV7-2 to TRBJ2-1, with D hard to call. The CDR3 contains 13 residues. The ends were cut back, 1 base at V and 8 bases at J, with 9 bases in the middle. Germline V gives CDR1 SGHTA, CDR2 FQGNSA. CDR3 residues: CASSLVIVDEQFF. The CDR3 DNA follows: TGTGCCAGCAGCTTAGTAATAGTCGATGAGCAGTTCTTC.

The V and J genes are TRBV7-6 and TRBJ2-7, with D hard to call. Germline V gene sequence: CDR1 SGHVS, CDR2 FNYEAQ. This CDR3 spans 16 amino acids. V was clipped by 5 bases and J by 0 bases, with 17 bases between them. CDR3 sequence reads: CASSLSWVPSSYEQYF. The DNA for the CDR3 is TGTGCCAGCAGCCTATCTTGGGTACCTAGCTCCTACGAGCAGTACTTC.

There are a few counts of this clonotype. V usage is TRBV19 and J usage is TRBJ1-5; D not certain. CDR1 LNHDA and CDR2 SQIVND come from the germline V gene (reference sequence). The V and J ends lost 5 bases and 0 bases respectively, with 8 bases between them. CDR3 length equals 14 residues. DNA for the CDR3: TGTGCCAGTAGTTCCCAGGTTAGCAATCAGCCCCAGCATTTT. Its protein is CASSSQVSNQPQHF.

At least ten counts were recorded for this clonotype. The chain is built from TRBV7-8 and TRBJ1-5, with D uncertain. The V gene lost 1 base and the J gene lost 3 bases, with 10 bases spanning the gap. The CDR3 runs to 15 residues. In germline, CDR1 is SGHVS, CDR2 FQNEAQ. This CDR3 is CASSLDLQNNQPQHF. The CDR3, as DNA: TGTGCCAGCAGCTTAGACCTACAGAACAATCAGCCCCAGCATTTT. Full variable domain (missing parts from reference TRBV7-8 and TRBJ1-5): GAGVSQSPRYKVAKRGQDVALRCDPISGHVSLFWYQQALGQGPEFLTYFQNEAQLDKSGLPSDRFFAERPEGSVSTLKIQRTQQEDSAVYLCASSLDLQNNQPQHFGDGTRLSIL.

This sequence joins TRBV2 and TRBJ1-1; TRBD1 might be the D (6 bases). Germline V gene data show CDR1 as SNHLY and CDR2 as FYNNEI. This CDR3 contains 13 residues. V lost 7 bases and J lost 5, with 14 bases in between. CDR3 protein: CASTAQGGTEAFF. The CDR3 DNA reads as TGTGCCAGCACTGCACAGGGAGGAACTGAAGCTTTCTTT.

This chain joins TRBV13 and TRBJ2-7, with 10 positions matching TRBD2. J gave up 6 bases and V 4 bases, and 12 bases lay outside the gene matches. This CDR3 spans 16 amino acids. Germline CDR1 reads PRHDT; CDR2 reads FYEKMQ (reference sequence). CDR3 protein: CASSSDGASGSGEQYF. DNA for the CDR3: TGTGCCAGCAGCTCCGATGGGGCTAGCGGGAGCGGCGAGCAGTACTTC.